This T cell receptor (beta chain) was recorded in a study of blood T cells in healthy people across ages (dated by TCRdb to the mid-2010s). As for the study more broadly: Template switching captured roughly one uniquely barcoded TCR beta cDNA molecule per two T cells in model experiments. Using deep sequencing normalized with unique cDNA molecular identifiers, the study measured how TCR beta repertoire diversity changes with age. Four age groups were formed from the donors: young (average roughly 15 years), middle-aged (around 39), aged (more than 55) and long-lived (less than 85). The study analyzed two additional independent replicas of 1 million unique cDNA reads from the same blood draw for two donors, one aged 18 to 30 and one aged 80 or older. Paper-wide results and their limitations: Since profiling was done on bulk unsorted PBMCs, naive and antigen-experienced compartments could not be conclusively compared. Donor CMV infection status was unknown, potentially confounding age-related changes in expanded clonotypes. Total diversity estimates from one million sequenced T cells were considered lower bounds and underestimates. A strong correlation was found between observed TCR beta diversity and the percentage of naive T cells measured by flow cytometry. As age increased, observed TCR beta diversity per million T cells dropped in a roughly linear way, and a significant reduction was already evident by age about 40. Compared with the aged group, the long-lived group had more naive CD4+ T cells, fewer expanded clones and increased TCR diversity, suggesting age selection.

The donors were 40 or so Caucasian individuals from Russia, aged roughly 6 to 90 years, who were systemically healthy. Roughly 10 milliliters of peripheral blood were collected from each donor into EDTA-treated Vacutainer tubes. Ficoll-Paque density-gradient centrifugation was used to isolate PBMCs, with at least 7 million per sample. Total RNA, at least 6 micrograms per sample, was extracted from PBMCs with Trizol reagent. Naive CD45RAhigh/CD27high T cell percentages were measured by flow cytometry on a PBMC aliquot from every donor. The library came from 5' RACE. Reads for this sample came from an Illumina HiSeq 2500. The second PCR ran for roughly 7 to 11 cycles and used a J-beta primer mix along with a sample-barcoded 5' primer. A unique molecular identifier was introduced onto each TCR beta cDNA molecule by a template-switch 5' adaptor carrying 12 random nucleotides. At least 3 million CDR3-containing paired-end reads were obtained from each sample. First-strand cDNA was synthesized from all RNA with the Mint cDNA synthesis kit, primed by a TRBC-specific oligonucleotide. Following uracil-DNA glycosylase treatment, all cDNA underwent a first 18-cycle PCR with the universal primers M1SS and BC2_uni_R. As for the authors' bioinformatics: Normalization of each sample was performed by random selection of 1 million high-quality reads, each carrying a distinct molecular identifier. Instead of being binned into consensus sequences, reads with shared molecular identifiers were discarded. CDR3 identification, clonotype clustering and error correction used MiTCR with a Q25 quality threshold and the strictest error-elimination algorithm. A nonparametric unseen species model using Euler transformation provided a lower-bound estimate of total TCR beta diversity. TCRdb itself trimmed the public reads at Q25 with fastp, ran MiXCR and retained productive beta chains. One record per CDR3 amino acid sequence lists the most common genes and DNA. None of the V and J calls come from the authors' own analysis; TCRdb made them. This sample comprises over a million distinct CDR3 sequences, about 25% of them detected only once. The biggest ten clones account for 0.75% of the sample.

The germline V gene encodes CDR1 MGHDK and CDR2 SYGVNS. From the cysteine through the phenylalanine, the CDR3 covers 13 amino acids. CDR3 DNA only is kept here, 39 bases in frame from base 1. Comment on this clonotype: Its cognate antigen has yet to be identified. Per-base qualities were not stored, and no clone one base away is much larger.

In addition, the sample was reused for a study of T cells of mothers and their children. As the second publication notes: Donors were nine systemically healthy Caucasian individuals: three mothers and their six children. cDNA synthesis consumed the entire amount of extracted RNA, loaded at roughly 1.5 ug RNA in each 15 ul reaction. Sample barcodes and 2-4 random nucleotides were added via the M1S primer in the second PCR. Over 9.5 million TCR beta CDR3 reads were obtained for each mother, and approximately 3.2 million reads were obtained for each child. Thymic selection similarly shapes TCR recombination output in related and unrelated pairs, with minor effect from inherited differences. Normalized repertoire overlap in related mother-child pairs was always slightly higher than in unrelated mother-child pairs, but the difference was never significant. With a sensitivity of approximately 92 clones per million clonotypes, no persistent microchimeric T cell clones were detected. Deep NGS was used in the study to compare the TCR beta repertoires of mothers and children and to look for features that separate related mother-child pairs from unrelated individuals. Mothers averaged approximately 41 +/- 4 years of age and children averaged roughly 12 +/- 4 years. After adapters were ligated using NEBNext reagents, the libraries underwent 100+100 nt paired-end sequencing on an Illumina HiSeq 2000. To avoid cross-contamination, the mother libraries and the child libraries were prepared a month apart and sequenced in separate runs. For each donor, somewhere between roughly 500,000 and 2,300,000 distinct TCR beta clonotypes were identified. Naive TCR beta clonotypes were estimated from low-frequency clonotypes matched to each donor's FACS-determined naive share, without sorting.

The receptor was isolated from a girl aged 2-10 years in good health. The sample consisted of blood. This chain joins TRBV25-1 to TRBJ2-1; 8 middle bases align to TRBD1. The J call may not be correct, given that the DNA end is closer to TRBJ2-7. The DNA is as follows: TGTGCCAGCAGCCCGACAGGGGCGCAAGTGCAGTACTTC. It is translated as CASSPTGAQVQYF.